The clone carrying this TCR beta chain has more than one count but fewer than ten. This CDR3 spans 16 amino acids. The V gene lost 4 bases and the J gene lost 5 bases, with 20 bases spanning the gap. The germline gives CDR1 MNHEY, CDR2 SVGAGI. This record belongs to a study of cytomegalovirus exposure and HLA in healthy donors. The primer mix had 60 Vbeta and 13 Jbeta primers. Method: immunoSEQ multiplex PCR; TCRdb's copy keeps in-frame clones and lacks some. Of approximately 210,000 clones in the sample, 82% are singletons; the top ten hold about 6%. The rearrangement joins TRBV6-5 to TRBJ1-2; the D gene is possibly TRBD1 (5 bases). The source material was PBMCs. This receptor was obtained from a man aged 40-50 years in good health and CMV-seropositive. CDR3 amino acids: CASSLTAGGSGYGYTF. For the CDR3, the DNA is TGTGCCAGCAGTTTGACCGCGGGGGGGAGTGGGTATGGCTACACCTTC.